This TCR beta chain was recovered during a study of T cell responses to AZD1222 COVID-19 vaccine. Notes on the study in general: Clonal diversity may have been underestimated, and the donors were mostly white British, with more females than males.

A remark on this clone: Its target is unknown.

The data were produced by immunoSEQ multiplex PCR, yet TCRdb's version contains in-frame clones alone and is incomplete. The table has some 200,000 clones, approximately 93% seen once. This clonotype was sampled from an adult who received the AZD1222 COVID-19 vaccine. The sample was peripheral blood, taken 28 days after the second AZD1222 dose.

The CDR3 nucleotides are TGTGCAAGTCGCCCCGACAGGGAGGGTAATCAGCCCCAGCATTTT. This gives the protein CASRPDREGNQPQHF. This chain joins TRBV12-2 and TRBJ1-5. TRBV12-2 is a known pseudogene. The CDR3 extends over 15 amino acids.